The rows below give T cell receptor beta chains drawn from one sample of a study of T-cell memory formation after mild COVID-19. TCRdb reanalysed the 5' RACE reads using MiXCR and keeps one entry per CDR3 protein. The data show approximately 480,000 distinct CDR3 sequences, around a sixth seen once. Sequencing used PBMCs or a T cell subset sorted from them (not recorded which). The receptors originated from an adult woman who had mild COVID-19 (a few samples of this study predate the infection). Cell type and time point are not known. Both conserved end residues are part of each CDR3. Each record gives: clone size, J gene, CDR3 length, D gene, V gene, CDR3 protein, CDR3 DNA. A D gene is named only where the DNA matches it firmly. Clone size appears in some rows only: once, few, many, or a class for an expanded clone.

>few|TRBJ1-1|15|.|TRBV7-9
CASSLAAGANTEAFF
TGTGCCAGCAGCTTAGCTGCTGGGGCGAACACTGAAGCTTTCTTT
>few|TRBJ1-5|15|.|TRBV6-2/TRBV6-3
CASSYGGQSNQPQHF
TGTGCCAGCAGTTACGGGGGACAAAGCAATCAGCCCCAGCATTTT
>few|TRBJ2-3|15|TRBD2|TRBV20-1
CSAVIREGISDTQYF
TGCAGTGCCGTTATTCGGGAGGGGATTTCAGATACGCAGTATTTT
>few|TRBJ2-1|15|TRBD1|TRBV18
CASSAGTGAYNEQFF
TGTGCCAGCTCAGCAGGGACAGGGGCTTACAATGAGCAGTTCTTC
>.|TRBJ2-7|16|.|TRBV5-1
CASRGGRGVSLYEQYF
TGCGCCAGCAGGGGAGGTCGGGGAGTTTCCCTCTACGAGCAGTACTTC
>few|TRBJ1-6|15|.|TRBV25-1
CASSPAGGYNSPLHF
TGTGCCAGCAGCCCTGCCGGGGGGTATAATTCACCCCTCCACTTT
>.|TRBJ2-7|14|.|TRBV6-1
CASSDGRPPYEQYF
TGTGCCAGCAGTGATGGAAGACCCCCCTACGAGCAGTACTTC
>.|TRBJ1-5|13|.|TRBV6-1
CASSTGLEQPQHF
TGTGCCAGCAGTACAGGGTTGGAGCAGCCCCAGCATTTT
>few|TRBJ1-1|15|.|TRBV18
CASSTLGRKNTEAFF
.
>.|TRBJ2-5|13|.|TRBV9
CASSGPGWETQYF
TGTGCCAGCAGCGGGCCAGGGTGGGAGACCCAGTACTTC
>.|TRBJ1-5|15|TRBD1|TRBV15
CATSLRVGGDQPQHF
TGTGCCACCAGCCTTAGAGTAGGGGGCGACCAGCCCCAGCATTTT
>few|TRBJ2-7|13|.|TRBV6-1
CASFRAPTYEQYF
TGTGCCAGCTTCCGGGCTCCCACTTACGAGCAGTACTTC
>few|TRBJ2-5|12|.|TRBV10-3
CAISEVAETQYF
TGTGCCATCAGTGAGGTGGCGGAGACCCAGTACTTC
>few|TRBJ1-2|13|.|TRBV12-3/TRBV12-4
CASSHGHVYGYTF
TGTGCCAGCAGTCATGGACACGTCTATGGCTACACCTTC
>few|TRBJ1-1|13|.|TRBV27
CASSWAGSTEAFF
TGTGCCAGCAGCTGGGCAGGGAGCACTGAAGCTTTCTTT
>few|TRBJ2-7|17|TRBD1|TRBV7-6
CASSLTGAGTGGDEQYF
TGTGCCAGCAGCTTAACGGGGGCCGGGACAGGCGGGGACGAGCAGTACTTC
>few|TRBJ1-3|14|.|TRBV7-2
CASSRGGPGNTIYF
TGTGCCAGCAGCCGGGGAGGTCCGGGAAACACCATATATTTT
>.|TRBJ2-7|14|.|TRBV18
CASTIGQGGYEQYF
TGTGCCAGCACCATTGGCCAGGGTGGTTACGAGCAGTACTTC
>few|TRBJ2-1|14|.|TRBV18
CASSPLAAYNEQFF
TGTGCCAGCTCACCATTAGCGGCTTACAATGAGCAGTTCTTC
>few|TRBJ2-1|16|.|TRBV24-1
CATSDPRQGGNNEQFF
TGTGCCACCAGTGACCCTAGACAGGGAGGTAACAATGAGCAGTTCTTC
>.|TRBJ2-1|16|TRBD1|TRBV2
CASSDTYLGQINEQFF
TGTGCCAGCAGTGACACATACCTGGGACAGATCAATGAGCAGTTCTTC
>few|TRBJ2-1|14|.|TRBV27
CASSSRSSYNEQFF
TGTGCCAGCAGCTCAAGGAGCTCCTACAATGAGCAGTTCTTC
>few|TRBJ2-7|13|TRBD1|TRBV27
CASSAGTGFEQYF
TGTGCCAGCAGCGCCGGGACAGGGTTCGAGCAGTACTTC
>many|TRBJ1-1|15|TRBD1|TRBV6-1
CASSLINGQGTEAFF
TGTGCCAGCAGCTTAATTAACGGACAGGGCACTGAAGCTTTCTTT
>.|TRBJ2-7|18|TRBD2|TRBV20-1
CSARDWVASGGTLYEQYF
TGCAGTGCTAGAGATTGGGTGGCTAGCGGGGGGACTTTATACGAGCAGTACTTC
>.|TRBJ2-7|14|.|TRBV28
CASSLPWTSYEQYF
TGTGCCAGCAGTTTGCCTTGGACATCCTACGAGCAGTACTTC
>.|TRBJ1-5|15|.|TRBV27
CASSSQRYSNQPQHF
TGTGCCAGCAGTTCCCAGAGATATAGCAATCAGCCCCAGCATTTT
>.|TRBJ2-1|15|.|TRBV3-1
CASSQDPGQYNEQFF
TGTGCCAGCAGCCAAGATCCTGGACAGTACAATGAGCAGTTCTTC
>few|TRBJ2-5|15|TRBD1|TRBV12-3/TRBV12-4
CASSADRVTFETQYF
TGTGCCAGCAGTGCGGACAGGGTAACTTTCGAGACCCAGTACTTC
>.|TRBJ1-1|13|.|TRBV4-1
CASSQRAGTEAFF
TGCGCCAGCAGCCAACGTGCGGGCACTGAAGCTTTCTTT
>.|TRBJ1-5|14|.|TRBV24-1
CATSDPGVFQPQHF
TGTGCCACCAGTGATCCGGGAGTTTTTCAGCCCCAGCATTTT
>few|TRBJ2-7|16|TRBD1|TRBV3-1
CASSQRGGQGFHEQYF
TGTGCCAGCAGCCAAAGGGGAGGACAGGGCTTCCACGAGCAGTACTTC
>.|TRBJ2-1|15|.|TRBV15
CATSSLMGTRNEQFF
TGTGCCACCAGCAGCCTTATGGGGACTCGCAATGAGCAGTTCTTC
>few|TRBJ2-3|19|.|TRBV7-9
CASSLLMRNRISIPDTQYF
TGTGCCAGCAGCTTACTCATGAGAAACAGGATTAGCATACCAGATACGCAGTATTTT
>.|TRBJ2-4|15|TRBD1|TRBV2
CASSEDRGTKNIQYF
TGTGCCAGCAGTGAGGACAGGGGGACCAAAAACATTCAGTACTTC
>.|TRBJ2-4|17|TRBD2|TRBV7-9
CASSLGPSGGAKNIQYF
TGTGCCAGCAGCTTAGGACCCAGCGGGGGGGCCAAAAACATTCAGTACTTC
>few|TRBJ2-3|16|.|TRBV5-1
CASSLPNQASTDTQYF
TGCGCCAGCAGCCTCCCTAACCAGGCCAGCACAGATACGCAGTATTTT
>few|TRBJ1-2|12|TRBD1|TRBV5-1
CASSYDRVGYTF
TGCGCCAGCAGTTACGACAGGGTTGGCTACACCTTC
>.|TRBJ1-1|15|TRBD1|TRBV10-3
CAIQDRGQGNTEAFF
TGTGCCATCCAAGACAGGGGGCAGGGAAACACTGAAGCTTTCTTT
>many|TRBJ2-1|14|TRBD2|TRBV20-1
CSSSPGLAVGEQFF
TGCTCCTCCTCACCGGGACTAGCGGTCGGTGAGCAGTTCTTC
>.|TRBJ2-5|15|TRBD1|TRBV4-1
CASSLYEGQQETQYF
TGCGCCAGCAGCCTTTACGAGGGACAGCAAGAGACCCAGTACTTC
>many|TRBJ2-2|14|.|TRBV7-8
CASSPGVNTGELFF
TGTGCCAGCAGCCCCGGGGTGAACACCGGGGAGCTGTTTTTT
>few|TRBJ1-4|13|.|TRBV27
CASSARGVEKLFF
TGTGCCAGCAGCGCAAGGGGCGTTGAAAAACTGTTTTTT
>few|TRBJ1-1|13|.|TRBV10-3
CAISPRTDTEAFF
TGTGCCATCAGTCCTCGGACAGACACTGAAGCTTTCTTT
>few|TRBJ2-5|15|.|TRBV9
CASSVESGSQETQYF
TGTGCCAGCAGCGTAGAATCGGGGTCCCAAGAGACCCAGTACTTC
>few|TRBJ2-7|14|TRBD2|TRBV20-1
CSASRLAGGYEQYF
TGCAGTGCTAGCCGGCTAGCGGGGGGCTACGAGCAGTACTTC
>few|TRBJ2-2|16|TRBD1|TRBV6-2/TRBV6-3
CASSPGQGLGTGELFF
TGTGCCAGCAGCCCGGGACAGGGATTGGGCACCGGGGAGCTGTTTTTT
>.|TRBJ2-5|15|TRBD2|TRBV19
CASSAGLAGVETQYF
TGTGCCAGTAGTGCGGGACTAGCGGGAGTTGAGACCCAGTACTTC